This TCR beta chain comes out of a study of PD-1 blockade in classical Hodgkin lymphoma. Study-level background: Nivolumab dosed at 3 mg/kg went to patients intravenously every 2 weeks.

Worth noting for this clone: Its matching antigen is unknown.

Points from the study as a whole: Baseline TCR diversity was reportedly lower in newly diagnosed patients than healthy donors. A significant rise in TCR diversity by C4D1 was seen for CD4+ but not CD8+ cells.

TCRdb's copy holds only in-frame clones and misses some; the assay was immunoSEQ multiplex PCR. Altogether 46,000 or so clones are present, over 70% being singletons, with the ten largest covering approximately 10%. Germline CDR1 is SGHRS and CDR2 is YFSETQ. J lost 8 bases, V lost 5 bases, and 8 bases had no gene match. The CDR3 totals 14 residues. No patient escaped relapse after autologous stem cell transplantation, and brentuximab vedotin exposure varied. Each best response was a complete response, a partial response or progressive disease. The chain has TRBV5-1 and TRBJ2-3; TRBD1 agrees at 10 bases. The source of this sequence is a human donor with classical Hodgkin lymphoma. The material sequenced was peripheral blood mononuclear cells (PBMCs), taken at baseline. CDR3 nucleotide sequence: TGCGCCAGCAGTTCCGGGACAGGGGTAGTTACGCAGTATTTT. It codes for CASSSGTGVVTQYF.